Shown below are 7 T cell receptor beta chains from a single sample sequenced in a study of T-cell reconstitution after alpha-beta-depleted transplantation in children. TCRbeta library preparation incorporated unique molecular identifiers. TCRdb recomputed calls from the PCR reads with MiXCR, one row per CDR3 protein. The table includes roughly 200,000 distinct CDR3 sequences, about 8.7% detected once. The sequenced sample was PBMCs, mostly from graft donor cells, obtained 360 days after TCRalphabeta/CD19-depleted stem cell transplant. These receptors came from a male patient aged 2-15 years who had a stem cell transplant for acute myeloid leukemia, so the T cells may come from the graft donor.

Concerning this clonotype itself: Likely a read error: the CDR3 ends without its conserved phenylalanine or tryptophan. The rearrangement joins TRBV18 to TRBJ2-3; 8 bases fit TRBD2. CDR3 length equals 14 residues. Looked up from germline, CDR1 is KGHSH and CDR2 is LQKENI. V dropped 2 bases and J dropped 4; count of bases not matched to a gene: 2. The CDR3 sequence: CASSPTRGADTQYV. The CDR3 region has the DNA TGTGCCAGCTCACCAACGCGGGGGGCAGATACGCAGTATGTT.

This chain joins TRBV12-3 or TRBV12-4 and TRBJ2-3; TRBD2 agrees at 9 bases. J gave up 2 bases and V 4 bases, and 7 bases lay outside the gene matches. The CDR3 contains 16 residues. CDR3 sequence reads: CASSWRTSAYTDTQYF. The CDR3 DNA is TGTGCCAGCAGTTGGAGGACTAGCGCATACACAGATACGCAGTATTTT.

This clonotype has a handful of counts. The chain couples TRBV20-1 to TRBJ2-7, with 7 bases fitting TRBD1. Germline CDR1 reads DFQATT; CDR2 reads SNEGSKA (reference sequence). V dropped 2 bases and J dropped 5; count of bases not matched to a gene: 6. The CDR3 contains 13 residues. For the CDR3, the DNA is TGCAGTGCTAGACCAGGGGGTTTGGACGAGCAGTACGTC. Its protein is CSARPGGLDEQYV.

This clonotype was observed a few times. The chain carries TRBV5-1 and TRBJ2-5; D could derive from TRBD1 or TRBD2 (5 bases each). V was pared by 4 bases and J by 3 bases, with 16 bases between. There are 15 residues in the CDR3. The germline CDR1 and CDR2 sequences are SGHRS and YFSETQ. This CDR3 reads CASSVWGSYEETQYF. Here the CDR3 DNA reads TGCGCCAGCAGCGTTTGGGGGTCGTACGAAGAGACCCAGTACTTC.

The V gene is TRBV5-6, the J gene TRBJ2-5, with D perhaps matching TRBD2 (6 bases). CDR3 size: 14 residues. Germline CDR1 is SGHDT and CDR2 is YYEEEE. Trimming cost V 3 bases and J 1 base, with 10 bases left between them. CDR3 protein: CASSSTRIQETQYF. The CDR3 nucleotides read TGTGCCAGCAGCTCGACTAGGATCCAAGAGACCCAGTACTTC.

This chain links TRBV7-2 with TRBJ1-6, with D possibly being TRBD1 (5 bases). V lost 6 bases to trimming and J lost 5 bases, with 11 bases between them. CDR1 is SGHTA and CDR2 is FQGNSA in the germline V gene. The CDR3 spans 14 residues. The CDR3 DNA reads TGTGCCAGCAGTCCGACAGTGGATAATTCACCCCTCCACTTT. Amino acid sequence: CASSPTVDNSPLHF.

The chain couples TRBV7-6 to TRBJ2-7, with D perhaps TRBD1 or TRBD2 (5 bases each). Germline-derived CDR1 and CDR2 are SGHVS and FNYEAQ. CDR3 length: 16 residues. The germline V and J ends were trimmed by 5 bases and 4 bases, with 21 bases remaining between them. The CDR3 DNA reads as TGTGCCAGCAGCCAGGGACGTGGAGCAGGGTTTTACGAGCAGTACTTC. Protein product: CASSQGRGAGFYEQYF.